This entry is about one TCR beta chain. Its specificity is unknown. Germline values: CDR1 MDHEN, CDR2 SYDVKM. The J segment lost 3 bases and the V segment lost 5 bases, leaving 12 bases of the junction unmatched. This CDR3 region has 16 residues. The sample is drawn from a study of PD-1 blockade in mismatch repair-deficient tumors. Points from the study as a whole: After pembrolizumab, tumor-resident clones rose rapidly, then generally contracted before radiologic responses.

Here immunoSEQ multiplex PCR was the method, and the copy in TCRdb shows in-frame clones only, minus some. The sample carries roughly 50,000 clones, around 85% recorded once. Sequencing used peripheral blood, obtained 20 weeks after starting pembrolizumab. The TCR comes from an adult with mismatch repair-deficient cancer. J is TRBJ2-7 and V is TRBV28; 8 nucleotides agree with TRBD1. The CDR3 spells CASSPTGTGRLYEQYF. The CDR3 nucleotides are TGTGCCAGCAGTCCCACCGGGACAGGCCGACTCTACGAGCAGTACTTC.